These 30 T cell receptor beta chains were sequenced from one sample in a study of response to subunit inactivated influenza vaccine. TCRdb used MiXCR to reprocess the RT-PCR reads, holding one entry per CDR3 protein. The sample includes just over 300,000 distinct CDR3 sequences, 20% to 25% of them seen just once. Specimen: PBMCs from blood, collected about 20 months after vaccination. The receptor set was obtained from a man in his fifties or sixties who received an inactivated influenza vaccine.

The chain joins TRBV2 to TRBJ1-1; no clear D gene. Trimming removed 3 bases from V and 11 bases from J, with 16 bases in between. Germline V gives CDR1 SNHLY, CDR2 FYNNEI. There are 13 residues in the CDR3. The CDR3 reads CASSDRTLLGAFF. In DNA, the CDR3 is TGTGCCAGCAGTGATAGAACCCTGTTAGGCGCTTTCTTT. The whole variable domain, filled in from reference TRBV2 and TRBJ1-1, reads EPEVTQTPSHQVTQMGQEVILRCVPISNHLYFYWYRQILGQKVEFLVSFYNNEISEKSEIFDDQFSVERPDGSNFTLKIRSTKLEDSAMYFCASSDRTLLGAFFGQGTRLTVV.

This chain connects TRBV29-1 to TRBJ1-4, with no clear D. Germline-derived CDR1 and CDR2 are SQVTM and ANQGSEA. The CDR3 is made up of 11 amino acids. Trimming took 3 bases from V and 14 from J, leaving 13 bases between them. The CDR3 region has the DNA TGCAGCGTTGAGACCCCGGTTGGTCTGTTTTTT. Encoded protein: CSVETPVGLFF.

The CDR3, as DNA: TGCGCCAGCAGCCAATTCCCAGGAAATGAGCAGTTCTTC. This gives the protein CASSQFPGNEQFF. The genes are TRBV4-1 and TRBJ2-1; D call uncertain. V was clipped by 2 bases and J by 7 bases, with 9 bases between them. Germline CDR1 is MGHRA and CDR2 is YSYEKL. The CDR3 covers 13 residues.

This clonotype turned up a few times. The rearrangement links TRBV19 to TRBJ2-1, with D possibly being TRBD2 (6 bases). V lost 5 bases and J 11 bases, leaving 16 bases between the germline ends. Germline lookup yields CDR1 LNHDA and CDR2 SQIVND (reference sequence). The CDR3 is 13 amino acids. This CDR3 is CASSGGFGTQQFF. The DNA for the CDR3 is TGTGCCAGTAGTGGGGGTTTTGGGACTCAGCAGTTCTTC.

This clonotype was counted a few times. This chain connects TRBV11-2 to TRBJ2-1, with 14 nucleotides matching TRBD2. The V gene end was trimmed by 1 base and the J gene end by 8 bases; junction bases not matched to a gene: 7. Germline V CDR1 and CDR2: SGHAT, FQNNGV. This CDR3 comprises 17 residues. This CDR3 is CASSLGRGTSGGYEQFF. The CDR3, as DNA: TGTGCCAGCAGCTTAGGCCGGGGGACTAGCGGGGGCTATGAGCAGTTCTTC.

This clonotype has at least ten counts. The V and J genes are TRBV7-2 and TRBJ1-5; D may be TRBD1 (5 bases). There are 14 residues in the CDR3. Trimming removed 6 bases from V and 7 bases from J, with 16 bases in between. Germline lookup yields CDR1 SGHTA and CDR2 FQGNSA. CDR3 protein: CASSLSGPAQPQHF. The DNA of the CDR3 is TGTGCCAGCAGTCTCTCGGGGCCTGCCCAGCCCCAGCATTTT.

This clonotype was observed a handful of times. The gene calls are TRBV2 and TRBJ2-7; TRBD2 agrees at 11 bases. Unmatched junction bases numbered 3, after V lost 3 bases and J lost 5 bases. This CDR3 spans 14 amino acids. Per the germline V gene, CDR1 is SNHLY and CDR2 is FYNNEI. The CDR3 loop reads CASSEPTSGNEQYF. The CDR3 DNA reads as TGTGCCAGCAGTGAGCCGACTAGCGGGAACGAGCAGTACTTC.

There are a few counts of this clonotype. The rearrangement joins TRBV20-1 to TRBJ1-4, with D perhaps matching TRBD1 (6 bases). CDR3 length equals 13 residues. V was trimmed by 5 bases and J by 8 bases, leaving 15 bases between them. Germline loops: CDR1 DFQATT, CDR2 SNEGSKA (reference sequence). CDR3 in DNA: TGCAGTGCTGCCCAAGCAGGGGAAGAAAAACTGTTTTTT. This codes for CSAAQAGEEKLFF.

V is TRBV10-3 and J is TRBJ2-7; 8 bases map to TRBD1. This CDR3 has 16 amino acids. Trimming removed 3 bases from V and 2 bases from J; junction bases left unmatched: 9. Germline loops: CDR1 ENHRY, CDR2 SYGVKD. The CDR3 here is CAISDPPGTGPYEQYF. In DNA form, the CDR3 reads TGTGCCATCAGTGACCCGCCCGGGACAGGTCCCTACGAGCAGTACTTC.

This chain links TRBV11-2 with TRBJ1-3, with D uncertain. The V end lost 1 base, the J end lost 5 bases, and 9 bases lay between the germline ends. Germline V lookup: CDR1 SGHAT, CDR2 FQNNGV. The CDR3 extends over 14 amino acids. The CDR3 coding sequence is TGTGCCAGCAGCTTAGGGGCCAGCCGAAACACCATATATTTT. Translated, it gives CASSLGASRNTIYF.

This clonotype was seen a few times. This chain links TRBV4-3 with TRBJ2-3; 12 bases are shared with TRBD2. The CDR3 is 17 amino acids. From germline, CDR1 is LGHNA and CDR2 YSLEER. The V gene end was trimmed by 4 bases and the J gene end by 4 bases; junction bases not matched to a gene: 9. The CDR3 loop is CASSRQKTSGRADTQYF. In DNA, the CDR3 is TGCGCCAGCAGCCGACAGAAGACTAGCGGGAGAGCAGATACGCAGTATTTT.

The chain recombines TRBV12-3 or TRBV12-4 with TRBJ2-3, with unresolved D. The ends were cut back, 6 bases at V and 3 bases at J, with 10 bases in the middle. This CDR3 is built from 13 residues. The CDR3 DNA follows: TGTGCCAGCAGCACGACGGCTACAGATACGCAGTATTTT. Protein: CASSTTATDTQYF.

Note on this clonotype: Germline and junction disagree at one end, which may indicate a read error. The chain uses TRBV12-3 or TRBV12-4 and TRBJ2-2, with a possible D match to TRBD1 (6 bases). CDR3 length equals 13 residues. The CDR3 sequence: CAGSVQGTGELFF. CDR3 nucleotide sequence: TGTGCCGGCAGTGTACAGGGTACCGGGGAGCTGTTTTTT.

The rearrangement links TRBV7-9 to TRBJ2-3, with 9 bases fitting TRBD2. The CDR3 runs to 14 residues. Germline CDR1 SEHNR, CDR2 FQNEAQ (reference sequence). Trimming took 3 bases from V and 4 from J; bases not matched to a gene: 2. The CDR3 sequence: CASSFGGGADTQYF. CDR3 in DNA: TGTGCCAGCAGCTTTGGCGGGGGGGCAGATACGCAGTATTTT. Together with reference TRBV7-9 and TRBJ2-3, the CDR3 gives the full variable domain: DTGVSQNPRHKITKRGQNVTFRCDPISEHNRLYWYRQTLGQGPEFLTYFQNEAQLEKSRLLSDRFSAERPKGSFSTLEIQRTEQGDSAMYLCASSFGGGADTQYFGPGTRLTVL.

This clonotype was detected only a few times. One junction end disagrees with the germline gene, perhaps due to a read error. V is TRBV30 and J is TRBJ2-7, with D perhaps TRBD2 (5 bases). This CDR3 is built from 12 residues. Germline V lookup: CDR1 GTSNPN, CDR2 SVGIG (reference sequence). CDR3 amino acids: CAWSGGSYVQYF. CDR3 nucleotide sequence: TGTGCCTGGAGTGGTGGGAGCTACGTGCAGTACTTC.

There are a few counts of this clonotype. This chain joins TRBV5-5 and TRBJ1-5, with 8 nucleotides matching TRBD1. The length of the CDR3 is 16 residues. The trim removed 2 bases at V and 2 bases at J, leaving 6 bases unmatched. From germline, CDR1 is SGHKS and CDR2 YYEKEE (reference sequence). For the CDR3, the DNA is TGTGCCAGCAGCTTTTATCTACAGGGGGGCAATCAGCCCCAGCATTTT. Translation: CASSFYLQGGNQPQHF.

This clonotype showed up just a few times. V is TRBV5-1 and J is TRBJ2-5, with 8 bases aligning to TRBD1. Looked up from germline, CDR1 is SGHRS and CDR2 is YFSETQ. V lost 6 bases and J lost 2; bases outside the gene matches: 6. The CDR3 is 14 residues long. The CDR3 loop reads CASNDQGAQETQYF. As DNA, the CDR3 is TGCGCCAGCAACGATCAGGGGGCACAAGAGACCCAGTACTTC.

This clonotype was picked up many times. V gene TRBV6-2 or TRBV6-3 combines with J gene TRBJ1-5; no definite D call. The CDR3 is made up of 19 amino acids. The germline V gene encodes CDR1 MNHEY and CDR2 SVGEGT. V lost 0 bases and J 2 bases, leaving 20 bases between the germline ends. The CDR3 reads CASSYSSRSGFGGNQPQHF. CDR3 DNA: TGTGCCAGCAGTTACTCGTCGAGGTCGGGCTTCGGGGGCAATCAGCCCCAGCATTTT.

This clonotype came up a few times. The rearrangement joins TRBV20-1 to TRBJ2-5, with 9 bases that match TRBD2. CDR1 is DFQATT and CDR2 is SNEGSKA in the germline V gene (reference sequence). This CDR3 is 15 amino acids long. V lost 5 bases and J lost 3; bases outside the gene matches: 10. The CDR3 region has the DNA TGCAGTGCTTCCCTCCTGGGACTAGCTAAAGAGACCCAGTACTTC. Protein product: CSASLLGLAKETQYF.

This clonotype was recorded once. Here the CDR3 DNA reads TGTGCCAGCAGTTTGTCGACAGGCAATCAGCCCCAGCATTTT. This codes for CASSLSTGNQPQHF. J is TRBJ1-5 and V is TRBV28; weak D call: TRBD1 (5 bases). In germline, CDR1 is MDHEN, CDR2 SYDVKM. Trimming removed 3 bases from V and 2 bases from J, with 8 bases in between. CDR3 length: 14 amino acids.

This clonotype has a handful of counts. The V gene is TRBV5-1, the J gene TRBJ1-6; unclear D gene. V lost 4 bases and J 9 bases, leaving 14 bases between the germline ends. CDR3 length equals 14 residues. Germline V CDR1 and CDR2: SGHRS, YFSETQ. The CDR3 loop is CASSQVGEGSPLHF. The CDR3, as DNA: TGCGCCAGCAGCCAAGTGGGTGAAGGTTCACCCCTCCACTTT.

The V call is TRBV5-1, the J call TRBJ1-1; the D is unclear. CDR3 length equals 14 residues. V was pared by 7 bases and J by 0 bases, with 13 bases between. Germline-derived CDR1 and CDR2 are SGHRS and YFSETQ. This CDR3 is CASRSAVVNTEAFF. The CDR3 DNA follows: TGCGCCAGCCGCTCGGCAGTAGTGAACACTGAAGCTTTCTTT.

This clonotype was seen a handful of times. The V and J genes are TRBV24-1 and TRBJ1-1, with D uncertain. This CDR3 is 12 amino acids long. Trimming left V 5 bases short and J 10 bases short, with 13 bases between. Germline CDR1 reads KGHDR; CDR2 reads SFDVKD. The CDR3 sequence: CATSAAGLTAFF. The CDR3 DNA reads TGTGCCACCAGTGCTGCCGGATTAACAGCTTTCTTT.

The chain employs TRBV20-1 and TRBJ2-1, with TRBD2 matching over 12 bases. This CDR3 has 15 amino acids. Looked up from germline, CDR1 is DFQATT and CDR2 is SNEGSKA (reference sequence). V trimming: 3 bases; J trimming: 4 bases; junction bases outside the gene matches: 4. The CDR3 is CSARRLAGGYNEQFF. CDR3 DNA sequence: TGCAGTGCTAGGCGGCTAGCGGGGGGGTACAATGAGCAGTTCTTC.

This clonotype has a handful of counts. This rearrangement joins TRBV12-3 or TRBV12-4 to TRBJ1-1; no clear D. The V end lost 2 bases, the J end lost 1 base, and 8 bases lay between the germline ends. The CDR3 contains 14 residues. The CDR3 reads CASSLLGGNTEAFF. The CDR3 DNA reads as TGTGCCAGCAGTTTATTGGGAGGGAACACTGAAGCTTTCTTT.

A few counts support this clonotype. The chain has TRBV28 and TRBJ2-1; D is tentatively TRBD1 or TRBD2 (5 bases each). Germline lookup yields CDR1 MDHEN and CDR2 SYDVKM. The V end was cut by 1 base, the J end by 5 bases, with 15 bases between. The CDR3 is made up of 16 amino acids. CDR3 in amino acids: CASSLFGGAENNEQFF. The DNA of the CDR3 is TGTGCCAGCAGTTTATTTGGGGGAGCTGAAAACAATGAGCAGTTCTTC.

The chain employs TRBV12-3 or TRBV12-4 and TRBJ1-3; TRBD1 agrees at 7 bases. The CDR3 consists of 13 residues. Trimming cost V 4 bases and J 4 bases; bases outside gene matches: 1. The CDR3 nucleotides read TGTGCCAGCAGTTACAGGGGAGGAAACACCATATATTTT. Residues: CASSYRGGNTIYF.

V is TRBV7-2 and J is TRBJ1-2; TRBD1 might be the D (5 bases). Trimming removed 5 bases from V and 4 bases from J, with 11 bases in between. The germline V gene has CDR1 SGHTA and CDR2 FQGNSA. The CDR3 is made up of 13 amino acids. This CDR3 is CASSPQGIYGYTF. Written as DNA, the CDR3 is TGTGCCAGCAGCCCTCAGGGAATCTATGGCTACACCTTC.

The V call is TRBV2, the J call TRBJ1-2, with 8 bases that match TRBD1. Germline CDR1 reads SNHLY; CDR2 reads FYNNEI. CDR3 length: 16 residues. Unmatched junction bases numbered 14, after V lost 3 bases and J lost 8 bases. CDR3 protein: CASSELGGQGFRGYTF. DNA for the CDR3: TGTGCCAGCAGTGAGCTGGGAGGACAGGGTTTTAGGGGCTACACCTTC.

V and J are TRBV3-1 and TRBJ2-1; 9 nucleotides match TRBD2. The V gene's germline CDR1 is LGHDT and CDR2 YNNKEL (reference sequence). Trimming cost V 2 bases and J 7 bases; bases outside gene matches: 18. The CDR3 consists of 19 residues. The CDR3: CASSQRGGPSGKRRNEQFF. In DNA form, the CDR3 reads TGTGCCAGCAGCCAAAGGGGGGGTCCTAGCGGGAAAAGGAGAAATGAGCAGTTCTTC.